One T cell receptor beta chain is described in this entry. These data are taken from a study of blood T cell repertoires in COVID-19. Study-level information: Collection of acute and convalescent COVID-19 samples took place in the United States, Italy and Spain. Sample material is recorded as cDNA or gDNA derived from T cells, B-cell-depleted T cells, or PBMCs.

Source study methods: The authors estimated nucleated cell counts from reference gene primer amplification. Measured with immunoSEQ multiplex PCR; TCRdb has only the in-frame clones, and not every one. From that table come the V and J calls and clone size; the DNA was used to work out D and trimming. The data contain around 110,000 clones, almost 85% of them singletons. J was trimmed by 12 bases and V by 4 bases; bases with no gene match: 12. Germline CDR1 is SGHRS and CDR2 is YFSETQ. This CDR3 has 13 amino acids. The sequenced sample was peripheral blood. This chain links TRBV5-1 with TRBJ1-2; 7 bases map to TRBD1. This sequence originates from a man in his sixties or seventies with active or convalescent COVID-19. The CDR3 loop is CASSASGTDKNTF. DNA of the CDR3: TGCGCCAGCAGCGCCTCCGGGACAGATAAGAACACCTTC.